The rows below give T cell receptor beta chains drawn from one sample of a study of T cell repertoires in cytomegalovirus infection. These TCRs' antigens remain unknown. Using its own MiXCR run on the reads, TCRdb lists one record per CDR3 protein. Of fewer than 900,000 distinct CDR3 sequences listed, 25% to 30% are singletons. Material: cultured CD8+ T cells from PBMCs, obtained from culture after CMV antigen stimulation. These receptor sequences come from a human donor in good health (CMV status not recorded). Some clones in this sample may be carry-over from other donors' samples. The CDR3 runs from the conserved cysteine through the conserved F or W. Fields, in order: V gene, clone size, D gene, J gene, CDR3 length, CDR3 DNA, CDR3 protein. The D gene is left open where the match is weak. Only part of the rows carry a size: once, few, many, or a class if the clone is expanded.

TRBV7-8,.,TRBD1,TRBJ1-5,16,TGTGCCAGCAGCTTATGGGGGACAGCTCGAAATCAGCCCCAGCATTTT,CASSLWGTARNQPQHF
TRBV6-5,.,TRBD1,TRBJ2-3,16,TGTGCCAGCAGTCAGATACAGGGGTGGCCCCGAGATACGCAGTATTTT,CASSQIQGWPRDTQYF
TRBV19,.,.,TRBJ1-1,15,TGTGCCAGTAGTATTTTTGAGGGGCTAAAGTCTGAAGCTTTCTTT,CASSIFEGLKSEAFF
TRBV4-1,few,TRBD2,TRBJ2-1,18,TGCGCCAGCAGCCATCTATTAGCGGGGGGCCCGGATTACAATGAGCAGTTCTTC,CASSHLLAGGPDYNEQFF
TRBV10-3,.,.,TRBJ1-5,20,TGTGCCATCAGTGAGTCGCTATGGAACATTCCCTTACATGGCAATCAGCCCCAGCATTTT,CAISESLWNIPLHGNQPQHF
TRBV7-8,.,.,TRBJ2-2,15,TGTGCCAGCAGCTTAGGGTTCGGAGGGGCCGGGGAGCTGTTTTTT,CASSLGFGGAGELFF
TRBV7-6,.,TRBD2,TRBJ2-3,17,TGTGCCAGCAGCGGACTAGCGGGGGGGCCCCACACAGATACGCAGTATTTT,CASSGLAGGPHTDTQYF
TRBV6-1,.,.,TRBJ1-5,17,TGTGCCAGCAGTGAAAGATCTGGGGTTTATAGCAATCAGCCCCAGCATTTT,CASSERSGVYSNQPQHF
TRBV2,.,.,TRBJ1-5,15,TGTGCCAGCAGTATTTGGGGACCGAGCAATCAGCCCCAGCATTTT,CASSIWGPSNQPQHF
TRBV2,.,TRBD1,TRBJ1-5,14,TGTGCCAGCCTCGGGACAGGGCGGAATCAGCCCCAGCATTTT,CASLGTGRNQPQHF
TRBV20-1,once,.,TRBJ2-7,14,TGCAGTGCTAGAGATAGGCGGGGGCGATACGAGCAGTACTTC,CSARDRRGRYEQYF
TRBV7-9,.,.,TRBJ1-3,17,TGTGCCAGCAGCTTATACAAGATTAGGGGATCTGGAAACACCATATATTTT,CASSLYKIRGSGNTIYF
TRBV10-3,few,.,TRBJ2-3,15,TGTGCCATCACCCAAGGGACGGCCAACACAGATACGCAGTATTTT,CAITQGTANTDTQYF
TRBV20-1,once,TRBD2,TRBJ2-7,14,TGCAGTGCTAGAGACATACTAGCGGGGTTCGAGCAGTACTTC,CSARDILAGFEQYF
TRBV27,.,.,TRBJ2-7,15,TGTGCCAGCAGTTTAGAACCCAGGGAAACCTACGAGCAGTACTTC,CASSLEPRETYEQYF
TRBV20-1,.,.,TRBJ2-6,15,TGCAGTGCTAGAGATTTCAGCTCTGGGGCCAACGTCCTGACTTTC,CSARDFSSGANVLTF
TRBV5-8,few,.,TRBJ1-1,13,TGTGCCAGCATTACTGACTACCCCACTGAAGCTTTCTTT,CASITDYPTEAFF
TRBV14,once,.,TRBJ2-3,16,TGTGCCAGCAGCCCTAGGCTGGGGGCGCAGACAGATACGCAGTATTTT,CASSPRLGAQTDTQYF
TRBV24-1,.,.,TRBJ2-2,15,TGTGCCACCAGTGATTTGCGGGAGAACACCGGGGAGCTGTTTTTT,CATSDLRENTGELFF
TRBV7-9,many,.,TRBJ1-1,13,TGTGCCAGCAGTGACGGCCTGAACACTGAAGCTTTCTTT,CASSDGLNTEAFF
TRBV28,.,.,TRBJ1-2,13,TGTGCCAGCAGTTTACCCAATGCCGAGGGCTACACCTTC,CASSLPNAEGYTF
TRBV12-3/TRBV12-4,.,.,TRBJ2-1,13,TGTGCCAGCAGTTTCGTATCAGTTGGTGAGCAGTTCTTC,CASSFVSVGEQFF
TRBV4-2,.,TRBD1,TRBJ1-1,16,TGTGCCAGCAGCCAACTAGGACAGGGATTGAACACTGAAGCTTTCTTT,CASSQLGQGLNTEAFF
TRBV12-5,few,.,TRBJ2-1,13,TGTGCTAGTGGTTTGGTGGCTCACAATGAGCAGTTCTTC,CASGLVAHNEQFF
TRBV7-8,many,.,TRBJ2-3,14,TGTGCCAGCAGCTCCAGGGTTTCGACAGATACGCAGTATTTT,CASSSRVSTDTQYF
TRBV6-9,few,.,TRBJ1-1,17,TGTGCCAGCAGTTACCCTCGAAGTCCCAAACTGAACACTGAAGCTTTCTTT,CASSYPRSPKLNTEAFF
TRBV4-1,few,.,TRBJ2-5,14,TGCGCCAGCAGCCAAGGTTTCTACGAAGAGACCCAGTACTTC,CASSQGFYEETQYF
TRBV27,.,TRBD1,TRBJ1-5,15,TGTGCCAGCAGTTCATCACAGGGGGCAGGTCAGCCCCAGCATTTT,CASSSSQGAGQPQHF
TRBV27,few,.,TRBJ2-7,11,TGTGCCAGCAGGGGGCGGAACGAGCAGTACTTC,CASRGRNEQYF
TRBV7-9,.,.,TRBJ2-3,13,TGTGCCAGCAGCTTAAGCCCCGAAGATACGCAGTATTTT,CASSLSPEDTQYF
TRBV19,few,.,TRBJ1-5,16,TGTGCCAGTAGAATCCGGGACACTAAAAGCAATCAGCCCCAGCATTTT,CASRIRDTKSNQPQHF
TRBV12-5,.,.,TRBJ1-2,14,TGTGCTAGTGGTTTTTTTGGACAGCATAATGGCTACACCTTC,CASGFFGQHNGYTF
TRBV2,.,.,TRBJ2-7,13,TGTGCCAGCAGTGTTCCGGGGTCGCCTGAGCAGTACTTC,CASSVPGSPEQYF
TRBV7-9,many,.,TRBJ2-2,14,TGTGCCAGCAGCCAGACAGCGGACACCGGGGAGCTGTTTTTT,CASSQTADTGELFF
TRBV7-9,.,.,TRBJ2-7,15,TGTGCCAGCAGCCTCGGGTGGGCAGGGGAAGGCGAGCAGTACTTC,CASSLGWAGEGEQYF
TRBV7-9,few,TRBD1,TRBJ2-1,16,TGTGCCAGCAGCTCTAACCGGGACAGCTCCTACAATGAGCAGTTCTTC,CASSSNRDSSYNEQFF
TRBV5-4,few,TRBD2,TRBJ2-3,15,TGTGCCAGCAGCTTGGCCGCGGGGGGCGCAAATACGCAGTATTTT,CASSLAAGGANTQYF
TRBV7-8,many,.,TRBJ1-1,12,TGTGCCAGCAGCCCCTACCAAACTGAAGCTTTCTTT,CASSPYQTEAFF
TRBV27,few,.,TRBJ1-1,13,TGTGCCAGCAGTTTGGAGAGGTCCACTGAAGCTTTCTTT,CASSLERSTEAFF
TRBV5-5,few,.,TRBJ2-7,15,TGTGCCAGCAGCCATCGACAGACTCCTACCTACGAGCAGTACTTC,CASSHRQTPTYEQYF
TRBV7-2,many,TRBD1,TRBJ2-1,15,TGTGCCAGCAGCCCACGGGACAGGGCTGACAATGAGCAGTTCTTC,CASSPRDRADNEQFF
TRBV6-2/TRBV6-3,.,.,TRBJ2-5,13,TGTGCCAGCAGTTTGAACGGGGATGAGACCCAGTACTTC,CASSLNGDETQYF
TRBV15,.,.,TRBJ2-3,17,TGTGCCACCAGCGGAACGATGGATCTCCAACCCACAGATACGCAGTATTTT,CATSGTMDLQPTDTQYF
TRBV7-9,.,.,TRBJ2-1,18,TGTGCCAGCAGCTTAGGTGGTCCCCGACAGTACTCCTACAATGAGCAGTTCTTC,CASSLGGPRQYSYNEQFF
TRBV12-3/TRBV12-4,.,TRBD2,TRBJ2-3,14,TGTGCCAGCAGTTTAGGCGGGGGAATTTTAGCGCAGTATTTT,CASSLGGGILAQYF
TRBV27,.,.,TRBJ2-1,19,TGTGCCAGCAGACACCACCCCAGGGGCCCTACACCCTCCTACAATGAGCAGTTCTTC,CASRHHPRGPTPSYNEQFF
TRBV7-8,many,.,TRBJ2-5,11,TGTGCCAGCAGCTTAGTGACAGAAAGGTTCTTC,CASSLVTERFF
TRBV4-3,few,.,TRBJ2-1,12,TGCGCCAGCAGCCAAGATACAGGGACGGTGTTCTTC,CASSQDTGTVFF
TRBV20-1,.,.,TRBJ2-3,13,TGCAGTGCCTGGGTGGGGCGGGCAGATACGCAGTATTTT,CSAWVGRADTQYF
TRBV10-3,few,TRBD2,TRBJ2-3,18,TGTGCCATCTCACTCCGAAACGCCAGCGGGGGATTCACAGATACGCAGTATTTT,CAISLRNASGGFTDTQYF
TRBV20-1,.,TRBD1,TRBJ1-1,16,TGCAGTGCTAGAGATCGGGACAGAAATCCTCTTTACGAAGCTTTCTTT,CSARDRDRNPLYEAFF
TRBV10-2,many,.,TRBJ1-1,13,TGCGCCAGCAGTGAAACAGCACGCTATGAAGCTTTCTTT,CASSETARYEAFF
TRBV6-5,few,.,TRBJ2-3,14,TGTGCCAGCAGTTATGGCAGTACCACAGATACGCAGTATTTT,CASSYGSTTDTQYF
TRBV19,.,.,TRBJ1-1,13,TGTGCCAGTAGCCATGGGTCGGGCACTGAAGCTTTCTTT,CASSHGSGTEAFF